A selection of T cell receptor beta chains follows, all from one sample in a study of T cell responses to AZD1222 COVID-19 vaccine. Profiling relied on immunoSEQ multiplex PCR, and the TCRdb table lists in-frame clones only, not all of them. This sample has approximately 140,000 clones, with roughly 89% found just once. Material: peripheral blood, obtained on day 0 of AZD1222 vaccination. The source of these receptors is an adult in good health. The CDR3 runs from the conserved cysteine through the conserved F or W. A D gene is named only where the DNA matches it firmly. Clone size appears in some rows only: once, few, many, or a class for an expanded clone.

>NA|TRBJ1-1|NA|TRBV6-5
CASSYSLANTEAFF
TGTGCCAGCAGTTACTCGTTAGCGAACACTGAAGCTTTCTTT
>NA|TRBJ2-3|NA|TRBV7-3
CASSRGGGTDTQYF
TGTGCCAGCAGCCGAGGAGGGGGGACAGATACGCAGTATTTT
>TRBD1|TRBJ1-1|NA|TRBV4-2
CASSLGTGRVTEAFF
TGTGCCAGCAGCCTAGGGACAGGGAGGGTGACTGAAGCTTTCTTT
>TRBD1|TRBJ1-1|NA|TRBV6-1
CASSSRGLNTEAFF
TGTGCCAGCAGCTCCAGGGGGCTGAACACTGAAGCTTTCTTT
>NA|TRBJ2-3|NA|TRBV25-1
CASSDPSGWGTDTQYF
TGTGCCAGCAGTGATCCCTCGGGATGGGGGACAGATACGCAGTATTTT
>TRBD1|TRBJ2-4|NA|TRBV19
CASSLQGARGNIQYF
TGTGCCAGCAGCCTTCAGGGGGCGAGGGGGAACATTCAGTACTTC
>TRBD2|TRBJ2-1|NA|TRBV7-2
CASSLDSGSYNEQFF
TGTGCCAGCAGCTTAGATAGCGGGTCTTACAATGAGCAGTTCTTC
>TRBD2|TRBJ2-2|NA|TRBV5-4
CASSSGTSGRDGELFF
TGTGCCAGCAGCTCCGGGACTAGCGGGAGGGACGGGGAGCTGTTTTTT
>TRBD2|TRBJ2-7|NA|TRBV11-3
CASSLRAGSSYEQYF
TGTGCCAGCAGCTTAAGAGCGGGGAGCTCCTACGAGCAGTACTTC
>NA|TRBJ2-3|NA|TRBV6-4
CASSLASASDTQYF
TGTGCCAGCAGTTTGGCCTCCGCCTCAGATACGCAGTATTTT
>TRBD1|TRBJ1-5|NA|TRBV6-6
CASSRGGQENQPQHF
TGTGCCAGCAGTAGGGGGGGACAGGAAAATCAGCCCCAGCATTTT
>NA|TRBJ1-2|NA|TRBV6-1
CASSEWGTHDF
TGTGCCAGCAGTGAATGGGGGACGCACGACTTC
>NA|TRBJ2-1|NA|TRBV27
CASSFAPYNEQFF
TGTGCCAGCAGTTTCGCACCGTACAATGAGCAGTTCTTC
>TRBD1|TRBJ1-5|NA|TRBV6-5
CASSIRDRLNQPQHF
TGTGCCAGCAGTATCCGGGACAGACTAAATCAGCCCCAGCATTTT
>NA|TRBJ1-1|once|TRBV28
CASSFGGALWTEAFF
TGTGCCAGCAGTTTCGGGGGGGCCCTTTGGACTGAAGCTTTCTTT
>NA|TRBJ1-1|NA|TRBV28
CASSLWRGGQGSGTEAFF
TGTGCCAGCAGTTTATGGAGAGGGGGGCAGGGATCGGGCACTGAAGCTTTCTTT
>NA|TRBJ1-5|NA|TRBV2
CASSESRIEQPQHF
TGTGCCAGCAGTGAAAGCCGGATAGAACAGCCCCAGCATTTT
>NA|TRBJ2-5|NA|TRBV20-1
CSASPGEETQYF
TGCAGTGCTAGTCCCGGGGAAGAGACCCAGTACTTC
>TRBD1|TRBJ1-1|NA|TRBV9
CASSVDGRGQAFF
TGTGCCAGCAGCGTAGATGGCAGGGGGCAAGCTTTCTTT
>NA|TRBJ1-2|NA|TRBV7-9
CASSFPDSNYGYTF
TGTGCCAGCAGCTTTCCGGACTCTAACTATGGCTACACCTTC
>NA|TRBJ1-6|once|TRBV30
CAWSVGGGGNNSPLHF
TGTGCCTGGAGTGTAGGTGGAGGCGGGAATAATTCACCCCTCCACTTT
>NA|TRBJ1-2|NA|TRBV6-5
CASSYSQGYTF
TGTGCCAGCAGTTATTCACAGGGATACACCTTC
>TRBD2|TRBJ2-1|NA|TRBV7-9
CASSSGRASYNEQFF
TGTGCCAGCAGCTCCGGGAGGGCTTCCTACAATGAGCAGTTCTTC
>TRBD1|TRBJ1-5|NA|TRBV6-5
CASRPGQPNQPQHF
TGTGCCAGCAGGCCGGGACAGCCAAATCAGCCCCAGCATTTT
>TRBD2|TRBJ2-3|NA|TRBV7-2
CASSLVGLAVSTDTQYF
TGTGCCAGCAGCTTAGTGGGACTAGCGGTTAGCACAGATACGCAGTATTTT
>TRBD1|TRBJ2-7|large|TRBV27
CASSLQGANYEQYF
TGTGCCAGCAGCCTGCAGGGGGCCAACTACGAGCAGTACTTC
>TRBD2|TRBJ2-3|few|TRBV30
CAWSVWREGTDTQYF
TGTGCCTGGAGTGTGTGGCGGGAGGGTACAGATACGCAGTATTTT
>NA|TRBJ1-2|NA|TRBV4-1
CASSQAAYGYTF
TGCGCCAGCAGCCAGGCCGCCTATGGCTACACCTTC
>NA|TRBJ2-2|few|TRBV27
CASSLTTDGGELFF
TGTGCCAGCAGTTTGACGACAGATGGCGGGGAGCTGTTTTTT
>NA|TRBJ1-2|NA|TRBV7-9
CASSPSGERNSGYTF
TGTGCCAGCAGCCCGTCCGGGGAGCGGAATTCTGGCTACACCTTC
>NA|TRBJ1-1|NA|TRBV29-1
CSVRKGVYGTEAFF
TGCAGCGTCAGAAAAGGGGTTTATGGCACTGAAGCTTTCTTT
>NA|TRBJ1-2|NA|TRBV3-1/TRBV3-2
CASSQDGAGYGYTF
TGTGCCAGCAGCCAAGATGGGGCAGGGTATGGCTACACCTTC
>NA|TRBJ2-5|NA|TRBV12-5
CASGPTRTKTQYF
TGTGCTAGTGGACCTACTCGAACAAAGACCCAGTACTTC
>NA|TRBJ2-1|NA|TRBV5-4
CASSSASTLTNEQFF
TGTGCCAGCAGCTCCGCCTCAACTCTAACCAATGAGCAGTTCTTC
>NA|TRBJ2-2|NA|TRBV7-9
CASSNTNTGELFF
TGTGCCAGCAGTAACACAAACACCGGGGAGCTGTTTTTT
>TRBD1|TRBJ2-2|NA|TRBV3-1/TRBV3-2
CASSPGQGFWTGELFF
TGTGCCAGCAGTCCCGGACAGGGGTTTTGGACCGGGGAGCTGTTTTTT
>NA|TRBJ1-1|NA|TRBV7-9
CASSFPVDTEAFF
TGTGCCAGCAGCTTCCCAGTGGACACTGAAGCTTTCTTT
>NA|TRBJ2-7|once|TRBV5-1
CASSSHYEQYF
TGCGCCAGCAGCTCACACTACGAGCAGTACTTC
>NA|TRBJ1-2|NA|TRBV13
CASSSVNYGYTF
TGTGCCAGCAGCTCAGTTAACTATGGCTACACCTTC
>NA|TRBJ1-2|NA|TRBV7-2
CASSLARTLAYGYTF
TGTGCCAGCAGCTTAGCGAGGACTCTAGCTTATGGCTACACCTTC
>TRBD2|TRBJ2-3|NA|TRBV5-1
CASSSRTSGKTDTQYF
TGCGCCAGCAGCTCCCGGACTAGCGGGAAGACAGATACGCAGTATTTT
>NA|TRBJ1-5|once|TRBV4-1
CASSLRGGQPQHF
TGCGCCAGCAGCCTCCGGGGTGGTCAGCCCCAGCATTTT
>NA|TRBJ1-2|NA|TRBV30
CAWSVRGAGYTF
TGTGCCTGGAGTGTACGAGGTGCTGGCTACACCTTC
>NA|TRBJ1-5|NA|TRBV30
CAWSRAGANQPQHF
TGTGCCTGGAGTCGGGCAGGGGCCAATCAGCCCCAGCATTTT
>TRBD1|TRBJ1-1|NA|TRBV5-1
CASSGGQGGTEAFF
TGCGCCAGCAGCGGGGGACAGGGAGGCACTGAAGCTTTCTTT
>TRBD2|TRBJ2-3|NA|TRBV11-2
CASSPRPGLAGFLTDTQYF
TGTGCCAGCAGCCCCCGTCCGGGACTAGCGGGTTTCCTCACAGATACGCAGTATTTT
>TRBD2|TRBJ2-7|NA|TRBV11-3
CASSPATGLPHLREQYF
TGTGCCAGCAGCCCAGCGACGGGACTACCACATCTACGCGAGCAGTACTTC
>TRBD1|TRBJ1-2|NA|TRBV10-3
CAITGQGVRGYTF
TGTGCCATCACGGGACAGGGGGTTCGGGGCTACACCTTC
>NA|TRBJ2-7|NA|TRBV27
CASSLGGGRGAYEQYF
TGTGCCAGCAGTTTAGGGGGGGGCAGGGGCGCCTACGAGCAGTACTTC
>NA|TRBJ1-2|NA|TRBV5-6
CASSLVQGKGTF
TGTGCCAGCAGCTTGGTGCAGGGGAAAGGCACCTTC
>NA|TRBJ2-7|NA|TRBV5-6
CASGVGGFPFSYEQYF
TGTGCCAGCGGGGTTGGTGGCTTTCCTTTCTCCTACGAGCAGTACTTC
>NA|TRBJ2-5|NA|TRBV15
CATSRDVGFGETQYF
TGTGCCACCAGCAGAGATGTAGGGTTCGGGGAGACCCAGTACTTC
>TRBD1|TRBJ1-2|NA|TRBV5-6
CASSLVTGLGYTF
TGTGCCAGCAGCTTGGTGACAGGGTTGGGCTACACCTTC
>TRBD1|TRBJ2-7|NA|TRBV19
CATSPGQGKSYEQYF
TGTGCCACAAGCCCGGGACAGGGTAAATCCTACGAGCAGTACTTC
>NA|TRBJ2-5|NA|TRBV10-3
CAIREAGWQETQYF
TGTGCCATCAGGGAGGCAGGATGGCAAGAGACCCAGTACTTC
>NA|TRBJ1-1|NA|TRBV4-1
CASSHPGGLNTEAFF
TGCGCCAGCAGCCACCCCGGGGGGTTGAACACTGAAGCTTTCTTT
>NA|TRBJ1-5|once|TRBV4-2
CASSRLGDNQPQHF
TGTGCCAGCAGCCGCTTGGGGGACAATCAGCCCCAGCATTTT
>NA|TRBJ2-6|NA|TRBV11-3
CASSPWASGANVLTF
TGTGCCAGCAGTCCCTGGGCTTCTGGGGCCAACGTCCTGACTTTC
>NA|TRBJ1-2|few|TRBV7-9
CASSLVGVGLGYTF
TGTGCCAGCAGCCTTGTGGGGGTAGGGCTTGGCTACACCTTC